The 5 T cell receptor beta chains reported below all come from one sample, sequenced in a study of cytomegalovirus exposure and HLA in healthy donors. 60 Vbeta and 13 Jbeta primers were used in PCR. This table comes from immunoSEQ multiplex PCR, and its TCRdb copy is limited to in-frame clones, with some not included. The sample spans 70,000 or so clones; the ten largest clones claim 4.5% to 6%. The sequencing input was PBMCs. Source of these receptors: a man aged 35 to 55 in good health and CMV-seronegative.

The chain combines TRBV13 with TRBJ2-3; TRBD2 matches 8 bases. V dropped 5 bases and J dropped 6; count of bases not matched to a gene: 13. Germline loops: CDR1 PRHDT, CDR2 FYEKMQ (reference sequence). The CDR3 has 16 amino acids. CDR3 region: CASSPEASGRSDTQYF. CDR3 sequence (DNA): TGTGCCAGCAGCCCGGAGGCTAGCGGGCGCAGTGATACGCAGTATTTT.

The chain uses TRBV11-2 and TRBJ2-7; 7 bases fit TRBD1. Germline CDR1 is SGHAT and CDR2 is FQNNGV. The J segment lost 6 bases and the V segment lost 4 bases, leaving 3 bases of the junction unmatched. CDR3 length: 12 residues. In nucleotides, the CDR3 is TGTGCCAGCAGCTACACAGGGGTCGAGCAGTACTTC. Protein: CASSYTGVEQYF.

This chain uses TRBV27 with TRBJ2-1; D might be TRBD2 (5 bases). Trimming removed 6 bases from V and 8 bases from J, with 8 bases in between. Looked up from germline, CDR1 is MNHEY and CDR2 is SMNVEV (reference sequence). This CDR3 has 11 residues. The CDR3 sequence is CASRIGDEQFF. The CDR3 nucleotides are TGTGCCAGCAGGATCGGGGATGAGCAGTTCTTC.

To note about this clone: The junction departs from the called germline gene at one end, perhaps through a read error. This chain connects TRBV29-1 to TRBJ1-1; TRBD1 agrees at 8 bases. The CDR3 loop spans 12 amino acids. Germline V gene lookup returns CDR1 SQVTM and CDR2 ANQGSEA. The CDR3 spells CSGDRFSDYEIF. The CDR3 bases are TGCAGCGGGGACAGGTTCTCCGACTACGAAATCTTT.

The chain combines TRBV13 with TRBJ2-3, with 11 bases fitting TRBD2. The CDR3 contains 14 residues. Looked up from germline, CDR1 is PRHDT and CDR2 is FYEKMQ (reference sequence). V dropped 6 bases and J dropped 4; count of bases not matched to a gene: 3. In DNA form, the CDR3 reads TGTGCCAGCAGTAGCGGGGGGGCGGCAGATACGCAGTATTTT. Translated: CASSSGGAADTQYF.